Listed below are T cell receptor beta chains from one sample, sequenced in a study of early T cells in non-severe SARS-CoV-2 infection. A single record per CDR3 protein comes from TCRdb applying MiXCR to the 5' RACE reads. The sample includes around 62,000 distinct CDR3 sequences, 12% of them seen just once. The sample was whole blood. These receptors were taken from an adult who was a healthcare worker with PCR-confirmed SARS-CoV-2 infection or an uninfected control (not recorded which). Both conserved end residues are part of each CDR3. D genes are given only for firm matches. Clone size is not always given. Where it is, it says once, few, many or a class for expanded clones.

size,V,J,D,CDR3,DNA
few,TRBV7-9,TRBJ2-3,TRBD1,CASSLGELRDSTSTQYF,TGTGCCAGCAGCTTAGGAGAGCTACGGGACAGCACATCTACGCAGTATTTT
many,TRBV6-6,TRBJ2-2,TRBD1,CASGEGGNTGELFF,TGTGCCAGCGGCGAAGGGGGCAACACCGGGGAGCTGTTTTTT
few,TRBV28,TRBJ1-1,.,CASYARDEAFF,TGTGCCAGCTATGCCAGGGATGAAGCTTTCTTT
few,TRBV20-1,TRBJ2-1,.,CSASPANEQFF,TGCAGTGCTAGCCCAGCCAATGAGCAGTTCTTC
.,TRBV12-3/TRBV12-4,TRBJ2-3,TRBD2,CASTHRGGGDTQYF,TGTGCCAGCACCCATCGCGGGGGGGGAGATACGCAGTATTTT
few,TRBV11-2,TRBJ2-1,TRBD1,CASSLGRQGYNEQFF,TGTGCCAGCAGCTTAGGGAGACAGGGCTACAATGAGCAGTTCTTC
many,TRBV29-1,TRBJ2-1,.,CSVEGYYPNEQFF,TGCAGCGTTGAAGGGTACTATCCTAATGAGCAGTTCTTC
.,TRBV28,TRBJ2-5,.,CASSFGFQETQYF,TGTGCCAGCAGTTTCGGCTTCCAAGAGACCCAGTACTTC
.,TRBV15,TRBJ2-2,.,CATSRDLTGELFF,TGTGCCACCAGCAGAGATCTCACCGGGGAGCTGTTTTTT
.,TRBV20-1,TRBJ2-5,.,CSAATSSGKTQYF,TGCAGTGCCGCTACTAGTTCTGGAAAGACCCAGTACTTC
few,TRBV7-9,TRBJ1-2,.,CASSLTPEGYTF,TGTGCCAGCAGCTTGACCCCGGAAGGCTACACCTTC
.,TRBV28,TRBJ2-2,TRBD1,CASSTRTGITGVLFF,TGTGCCAGCAGTACCCGGACAGGGATCACCGGGGTGCTGTTTTTT
many,TRBV28,TRBJ2-6,.,CASTPPSGSSGANVLTF,TGTGCCAGCACACCCCCGTCCGGGAGCTCTGGGGCCAACGTCCTGACTTTC
.,TRBV18,TRBJ2-5,TRBD2,CASRPGGEQETQYF,TGTGCCTCCCGTCCCGGGGGGGAGCAAGAGACCCAGTACTTC
.,TRBV5-5,TRBJ1-4,.,CASSPDRTPGGGLFF,TGTGCCAGCAGCCCTGACAGGACGCCGGGTGGTGGGCTGTTTTTT
many,TRBV25-1,TRBJ2-6,.,CASSEGEVSGANVLTF,TGTGCCAGCAGTGAGGGGGAGGTATCTGGGGCCAACGTCCTGACTTTC
few,TRBV7-9,TRBJ2-3,.,CASSFDYPTDTQYF,TGTGCCAGCAGCTTCGACTACCCCACAGATACGCAGTATTTT
.,TRBV27,TRBJ1-1,.,CASLHRTEAFF,TGTGCCAGCTTGCATCGCACTGAAGCTTTCTTT
.,TRBV6-5,TRBJ1-3,.,CASSYSRRVSGNTIYF,TGTGCCAGCAGTTACTCCCGCAGGGTCTCTGGAAACACCATATATTTT
.,TRBV10-2,TRBJ1-1,.,CASRDLAQRTEAFF,TGCGCCAGCCGGGACCTCGCGCAGCGCACTGAAGCTTTCTTT
.,TRBV5-1,TRBJ2-5,TRBD1,CASSSGGTFETQYF,TGCGCCAGCTCATCAGGGGGCACTTTTGAGACCCAGTACTTC
medium-sized,TRBV20-1,TRBJ1-1,.,CSARRHGRGDTEAFF,TGCAGTGCTAGGCGACACGGCCGGGGAGACACTGAAGCTTTCTTT
.,TRBV7-8,TRBJ2-1,TRBD2,CASSLGAIGRGNEQFF,TGTGCCAGCAGCTTAGGAGCTATCGGGAGGGGCAATGAGCAGTTCTTC
many,TRBV2,TRBJ2-1,TRBD2,CASTEGLGRGGRLEQFF,TGTGCCAGCACCGAGGGACTGGGTCGGGGAGGGAGACTTGAGCAGTTCTTC
few,TRBV7-6,TRBJ2-3,.,CASSLEADTQYF,TGTGCCAGCAGCTTAGAGGCAGATACGCAGTATTTT
.,TRBV7-3,TRBJ1-1,.,CASSLSRQNTEAFF,TGTGCCAGCAGCTTAAGCCGGCAAAACACTGAAGCTTTCTTT
.,TRBV11-3,TRBJ2-3,TRBD2,CASSPLLAEPSTDTQYF,TGTGCCAGCAGCCCACTTCTAGCGGAGCCCAGCACAGATACGCAGTATTTT
many,TRBV25-1,TRBJ2-7,.,CASSVSLSYEQYF,TGTGCCAGCAGTGTATCCCTATCCTACGAGCAGTACTTC
few,TRBV12-3/TRBV12-4,TRBJ2-7,.,CASTKGDTAYEQYF,TGTGCCAGCACTAAAGGGGACACCGCCTACGAGCAGTACTTC
few,TRBV29-1,TRBJ2-7,.,CSASRPGPYEQYF,TGCAGCGCCTCGCGGCCGGGCCCCTACGAGCAGTACTTC
many,TRBV7-2,TRBJ2-3,TRBD2,CASSLEAGARRTDTQYF,TGTGCCAGCAGCTTAGAGGCGGGAGCCCGCCGGACAGATACGCAGTATTTT
few,TRBV13,TRBJ2-1,TRBD1,CASSLNRGRVNEQFF,TGTGCCAGCAGCTTAAACAGGGGGCGTGTGAATGAGCAGTTCTTC
.,TRBV28,TRBJ2-3,TRBD2,CASRGLAGGTQYF,TGTGCCAGCAGGGGACTAGCGGGCGGTACGCAGTATTTT
few,TRBV9,TRBJ2-1,.,CASSVSVSYNEQFF,TGTGCCAGCAGCGTCAGTGTATCCTACAATGAGCAGTTCTTC
.,TRBV3-1,TRBJ2-2,TRBD2,CASSPGTSLNTGELFF,TGTGCCAGCAGCCCCGGGACTAGCTTAAACACCGGGGAGCTGTTTTTT
.,TRBV9,TRBJ2-7,TRBD2,CASSGRAETSGRLGSEQYF,TGTGCCAGCAGCGGCCGCGCTGAGACTAGCGGGAGGCTCGGGAGCGAGCAGTACTTC
few,TRBV30,TRBJ2-7,TRBD2,CAWTRPSGNYEQYF,TGTGCCTGGACAAGGCCTAGCGGGAACTACGAGCAGTACTTC
many,TRBV5-5,TRBJ1-2,.,CASITSGSGYGYTF,TGTGCCAGCATCACGTCAGGGTCCGGCTATGGCTACACCTTC
many,TRBV28,TRBJ2-3,TRBD2,CATVAGERTDTQYF,TGTGCCACCGTAGCGGGAGAAAGGACAGATACGCAGTATTTT
.,TRBV28,TRBJ2-6,.,CASRAGWNGANVLTF,TGTGCCAGCAGGGCAGGGTGGAATGGGGCCAACGTCCTGACTTTC
.,TRBV2,TRBJ1-5,TRBD1,CASGTRTGVFQPQHF,TGTGCCAGCGGAACCCGGACAGGGGTATTTCAGCCCCAGCATTTT
few,TRBV2,TRBJ2-1,TRBD2,CASIRTSGGDEQFF,TGTGCCAGCATCAGGACTAGCGGCGGCGATGAGCAGTTCTTC
many,TRBV7-9,TRBJ2-1,TRBD2,CASRLGTSGSRYNEQFF,TGTGCCAGCAGACTCGGGACTAGCGGGAGTCGCTACAATGAGCAGTTCTTC
.,TRBV5-1,TRBJ2-1,.,CASSLGRNYNNEQFF,TGCGCCAGCAGCTTGGGTCGAAATTATAACAATGAGCAGTTCTTC
few,TRBV27,TRBJ1-2,.,CASSLTGQGGDFYGYTF,TGTGCCAGCAGTTTAACAGGGCAGGGAGGGGATTTCTATGGCTACACCTTC
many,TRBV29-1,TRBJ2-7,.,CSGPAVEGRPRQYF,TGCAGCGGACCCGCGGTGGAGGGGCGACCGAGGCAGTACTTC
many,TRBV29-1,TRBJ2-5,.,CSVESVGETQYF,TGCAGCGTCGAGTCGGTTGGAGAGACCCAGTACTTC
.,TRBV4-1,TRBJ2-3,TRBD2,CASSQVVLAGGPNTQYF,TGCGCCAGCAGCCAGGTCGTACTAGCGGGAGGGCCTAATACGCAGTATTTT
many,TRBV7-6,TRBJ2-3,.,CASSFTGTPRDTQYF,TGTGCCAGCAGCTTCACCGGGACACCGCGGGATACGCAGTATTTT
few,TRBV20-1,TRBJ2-7,TRBD2,CSARDIGSGRESYYEQYF,TGCAGTGCTAGAGATATCGGTAGCGGGAGGGAATCCTACTACGAGCAGTACTTC
.,TRBV19,TRBJ2-7,TRBD1,CASSIAGQAYEQYF,TGTGCCAGTAGTATAGCTGGACAGGCTTACGAGCAGTACTTC